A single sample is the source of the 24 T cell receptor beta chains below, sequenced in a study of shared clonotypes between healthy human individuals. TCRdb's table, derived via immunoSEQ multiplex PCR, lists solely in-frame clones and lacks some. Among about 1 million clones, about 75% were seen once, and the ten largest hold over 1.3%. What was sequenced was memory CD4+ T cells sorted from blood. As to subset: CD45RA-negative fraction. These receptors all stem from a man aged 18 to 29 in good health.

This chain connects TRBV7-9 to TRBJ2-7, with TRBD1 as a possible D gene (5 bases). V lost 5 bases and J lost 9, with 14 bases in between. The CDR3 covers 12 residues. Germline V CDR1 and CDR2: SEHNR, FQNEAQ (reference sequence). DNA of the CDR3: TGTGCCAGCAGCCCAGGACATTATGGGCAGTACTTC. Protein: CASSPGHYGQYF. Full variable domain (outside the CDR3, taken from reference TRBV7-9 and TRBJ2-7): DTGVSQNPRHKITKRGQNVTFRCDPISEHNRLYWYRQTLGQGPEFLTYFQNEAQLEKSRLLSDRFSAERPKGSFSTLEIQRTEQGDSAMYLCASSPGHYGQYFGPGTRLTVT.

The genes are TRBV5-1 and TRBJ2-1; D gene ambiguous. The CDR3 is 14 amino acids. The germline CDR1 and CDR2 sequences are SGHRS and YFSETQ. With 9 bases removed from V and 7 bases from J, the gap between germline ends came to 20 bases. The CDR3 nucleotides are TGCGCCACAACACCTGGACCCACCGAGAATGAGCAGTTCTTC. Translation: CATTPGPTENEQFF.

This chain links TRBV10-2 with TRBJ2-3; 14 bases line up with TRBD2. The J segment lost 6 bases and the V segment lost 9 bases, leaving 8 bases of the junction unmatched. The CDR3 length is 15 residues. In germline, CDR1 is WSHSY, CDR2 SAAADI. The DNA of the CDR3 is TGCGCCAGTACCCGGACTAGCGGGAGGCTGGATACGCAGTATTTT. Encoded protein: CASTRTSGRLDTQYF.

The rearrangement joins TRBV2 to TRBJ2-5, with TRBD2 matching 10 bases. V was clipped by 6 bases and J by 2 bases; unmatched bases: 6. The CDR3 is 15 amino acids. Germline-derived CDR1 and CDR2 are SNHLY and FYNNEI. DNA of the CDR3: TGTGCCAGCAGCGGAGCGGGGGGGCGACAAGAGACCCAGTACTTC. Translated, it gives CASSGAGGRQETQYF.

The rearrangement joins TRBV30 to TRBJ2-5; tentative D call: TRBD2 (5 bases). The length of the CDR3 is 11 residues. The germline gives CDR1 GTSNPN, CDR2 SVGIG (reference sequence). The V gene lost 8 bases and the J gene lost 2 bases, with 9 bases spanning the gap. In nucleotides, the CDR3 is TGTGCCCTAGCCGAACAAGAGACCCAGTACTTC. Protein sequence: CALAEQETQYF.

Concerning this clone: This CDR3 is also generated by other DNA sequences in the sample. CDR3 sequence: CASSSGQGLYGYTF. The CDR3, as DNA: TGTGCCAGCAGCTCGGGACAGGGTCTCTATGGCTACACCTTC. The chain is built from TRBV9 and TRBJ1-2; 9 nucleotides line up with TRBD1. In germline, CDR1 is SGDLS, CDR2 YYNGEE. The CDR3 covers 14 residues. The V and J ends lost 4 bases and 4 bases, in that order; junction bases with no gene match: 5.

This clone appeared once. The CDR3 bases are TGTGCCAGCAGCGGGTGGGAGGACCTTAACGCTGAAGCTTTCTTT. Translation: CASSGWEDLNAEAFF. The rearrangement uses TRBV13 and TRBJ1-1, with D unresolved. Germline loops: CDR1 PRHDT, CDR2 FYEKMQ (reference sequence). V was cut by 5 bases and J by 6 bases, with 19 bases left in between. The CDR3 is 15 amino acids.

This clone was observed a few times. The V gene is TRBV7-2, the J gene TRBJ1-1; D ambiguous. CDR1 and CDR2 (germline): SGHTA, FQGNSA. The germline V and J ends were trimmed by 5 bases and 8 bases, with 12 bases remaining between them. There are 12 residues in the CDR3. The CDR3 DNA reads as TGTGCCAGCAGCGGAGGAATTGGGGAAGCTTTCTTT. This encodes CASSGGIGEAFF.

The CDR3 loop reads CASSLTGRVQGNQETQYF. CDR3 DNA: TGCGCCAGCAGCTTGACCGGGAGGGTACAGGGGAATCAAGAGACCCAGTACTTC. J is TRBJ2-5 and V is TRBV5-1; tentative D call: TRBD2 (8 bases). Germline CDR1 reads SGHRS; CDR2 reads YFSETQ. Trimming cost V 1 base and J 2 bases, with 21 bases left between them. The CDR3 is 18 amino acids.

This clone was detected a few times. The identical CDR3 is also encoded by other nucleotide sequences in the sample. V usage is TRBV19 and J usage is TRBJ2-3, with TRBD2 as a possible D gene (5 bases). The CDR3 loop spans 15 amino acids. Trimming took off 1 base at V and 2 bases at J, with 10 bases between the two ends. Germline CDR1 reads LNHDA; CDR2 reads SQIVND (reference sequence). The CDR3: CASSIAAGTTDTQYF. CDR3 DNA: TGTGCCAGTAGTATAGCGGCGGGCACCACAGATACGCAGTATTTT.

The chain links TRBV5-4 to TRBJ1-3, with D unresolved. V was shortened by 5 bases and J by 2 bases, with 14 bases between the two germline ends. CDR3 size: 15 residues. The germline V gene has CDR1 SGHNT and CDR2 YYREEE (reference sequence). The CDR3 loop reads CASSPGRLAGNTIYF. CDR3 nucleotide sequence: TGTGCCAGCAGTCCTGGGAGGCTGGCTGGAAACACCATATATTTT. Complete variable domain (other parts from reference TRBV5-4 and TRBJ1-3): ETGVTQSPTHLIKTRGQQVTLRCSSQSGHNTVSWYQQALGQGPQFIFQYYREEENGRGNFPPRFSGLQFPNYSSELNVNALELDDSALYLCASSPGRLAGNTIYFGEGSWLTVV.

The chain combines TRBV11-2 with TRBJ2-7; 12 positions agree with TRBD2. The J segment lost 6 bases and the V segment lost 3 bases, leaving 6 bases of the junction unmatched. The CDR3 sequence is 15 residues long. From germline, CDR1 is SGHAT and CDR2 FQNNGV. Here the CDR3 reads CASSFASGREGEQYF. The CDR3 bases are TGTGCCAGCAGCTTTGCTAGCGGGAGGGAGGGCGAGCAGTACTTC.

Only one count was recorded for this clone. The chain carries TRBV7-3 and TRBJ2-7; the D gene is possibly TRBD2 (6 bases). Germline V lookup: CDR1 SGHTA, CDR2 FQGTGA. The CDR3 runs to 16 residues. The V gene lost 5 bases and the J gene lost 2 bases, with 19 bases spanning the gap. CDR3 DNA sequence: TGTGCCAGCAGCCGGCGACTAGTCGAACGTACCTACGAGCAGTACTTC. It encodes CASSRRLVERTYEQYF.

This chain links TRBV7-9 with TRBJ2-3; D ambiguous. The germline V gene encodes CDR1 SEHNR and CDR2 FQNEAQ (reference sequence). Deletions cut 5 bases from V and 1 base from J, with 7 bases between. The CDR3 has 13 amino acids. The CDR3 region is CASSAGRTDTQYF. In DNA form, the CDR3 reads TGTGCCAGCAGCGCCGGGCGCACAGATACGCAGTATTTT.

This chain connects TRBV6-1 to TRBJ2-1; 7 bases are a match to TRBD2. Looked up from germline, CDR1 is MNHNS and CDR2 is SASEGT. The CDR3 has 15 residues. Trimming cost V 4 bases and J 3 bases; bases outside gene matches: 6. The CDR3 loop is CASSGASGNYNEQFF. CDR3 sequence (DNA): TGTGCCAGCAGTGGAGCTAGCGGTAACTACAATGAGCAGTTCTTC.

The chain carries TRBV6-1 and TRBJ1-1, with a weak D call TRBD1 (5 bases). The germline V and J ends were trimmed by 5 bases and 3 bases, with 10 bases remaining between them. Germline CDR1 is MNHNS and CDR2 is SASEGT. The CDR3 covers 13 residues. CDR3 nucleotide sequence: TGTGCCAGCAGTCATCTGACAGACACTGAAGCTTTCTTT. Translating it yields CASSHLTDTEAFF.

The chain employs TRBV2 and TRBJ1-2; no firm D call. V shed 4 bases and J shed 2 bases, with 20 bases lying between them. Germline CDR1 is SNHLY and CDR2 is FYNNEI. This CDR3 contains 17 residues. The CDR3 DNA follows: TGTGCCAGCAGTGTAAGAGACGCTGTTTTTCAGAACTATGGCTACACCTTC. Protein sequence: CASSVRDAVFQNYGYTF.

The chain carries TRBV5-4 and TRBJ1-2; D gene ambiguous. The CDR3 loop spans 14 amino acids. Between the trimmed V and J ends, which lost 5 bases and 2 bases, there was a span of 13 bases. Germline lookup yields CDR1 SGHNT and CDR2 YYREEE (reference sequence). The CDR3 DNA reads TGTGCCAGCAGTTATTCTACAGAGAACTATGGCTACACCTTC. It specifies CASSYSTENYGYTF.

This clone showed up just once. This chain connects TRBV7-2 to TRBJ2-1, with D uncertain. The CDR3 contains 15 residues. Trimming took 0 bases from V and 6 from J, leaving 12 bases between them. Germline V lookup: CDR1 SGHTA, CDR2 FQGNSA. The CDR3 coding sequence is TGTGCCAGCAGCTTAGCCCCTCAAACCACCAATGAGCAGTTCTTC. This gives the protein CASSLAPQTTNEQFF.

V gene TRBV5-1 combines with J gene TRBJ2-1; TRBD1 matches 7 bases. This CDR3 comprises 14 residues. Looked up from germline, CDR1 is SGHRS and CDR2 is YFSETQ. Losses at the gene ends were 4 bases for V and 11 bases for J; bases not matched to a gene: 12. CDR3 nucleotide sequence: TGCGCCAGCAGCCACGGGACGTCGGGACAGCAGCAGTTCTTC. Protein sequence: CASSHGTSGQQQFF.

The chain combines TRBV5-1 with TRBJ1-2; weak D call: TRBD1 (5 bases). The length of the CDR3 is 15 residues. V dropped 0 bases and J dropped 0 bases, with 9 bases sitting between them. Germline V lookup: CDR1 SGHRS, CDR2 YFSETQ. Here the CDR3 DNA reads TGCGCCAGCAGCTTGGACGGGACGGCTAACTATGGCTACACCTTC. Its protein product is CASSLDGTANYGYTF.

This chain's CDR3 is CASSVQSGTNIPAYEQYF. Here the CDR3 DNA reads TGTGCCAGCAGCGTACAATCAGGGACTAACATCCCAGCCTACGAGCAGTACTTC. This chain uses TRBV9 with TRBJ2-7; TRBD2 aligns across 7 bases. CDR1 SGDLS and CDR2 YYNGEE come from the germline V gene. J was trimmed by 2 bases and V by 1 base; bases with no gene match: 15. The CDR3 has 18 residues.

The CDR3 nucleotides are TGTGCCAGCAGGGGGGATAGCGTGGGGAATTCACCCCTCCACTTT. The encoded protein is CASRGDSVGNSPLHF. The chain is built from TRBV6-5 and TRBJ1-6; D possibly corresponds to TRBD1 (5 bases). V was cut by 6 bases and J by 7 bases, with 16 bases left in between. The CDR3 length is 15 residues. The germline gives CDR1 MNHEY, CDR2 SVGAGI.

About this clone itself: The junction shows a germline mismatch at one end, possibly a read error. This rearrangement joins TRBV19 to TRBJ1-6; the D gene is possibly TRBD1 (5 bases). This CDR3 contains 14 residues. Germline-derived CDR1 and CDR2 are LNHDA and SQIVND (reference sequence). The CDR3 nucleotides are TGTGCCAGCAGTACTAGGGACTCCAATTCACCCCTCCACTTT. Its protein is CASSTRDSNSPLHF. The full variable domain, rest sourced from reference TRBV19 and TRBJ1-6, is DGGITQSPKYLFRKEGQNVTLSCEQNLNHDAMYWYRQDPGQGLRLIYYSQIVNDFQKGDIAEGYSVSREKKESFPLTVTSAQKNPTAFYLCASSTRDSNSPLHFGNGTRLTVT.